This entry concerns a single TCR beta chain. The antigen remains unidentified. Survey-level immunoSEQ v3.0 assays were run. Method: immunoSEQ multiplex PCR; TCRdb's copy keeps in-frame clones and lacks some. The table lists roughly 15,000 clones, roughly 90% of them singletons, with 10% to 15% in the top ten. Trimming took 5 bases from V and 1 from J; bases not matched to a gene: 5. This CDR3 is 16 amino acids long. Germline CDR1 reads SGDLS; CDR2 reads YYNGEE. Two or more post-ART PBMC samples, plus at least one pre-ART sample, were available for each donor. This record belongs to a study of long-term antiretroviral therapy in people with HIV. The overall study: By about a decade, the earliest samples predate the 2015 immediate-ART recommendation.

Findings of the study overall: Patients on ART gained diversity, which nonetheless stayed below transplant donor controls. Across all time points, the repertoire was dominated by clones that expanded before ART.

The sample here was unsorted PBMCs, taken 0.6 years after starting antiretroviral therapy. The V and J genes are TRBV9 and TRBJ2-3; 12 bases line up with TRBD2. The origin of this receptor is a woman in her forties with HIV. The CDR3 DNA sequence: TGTGCCAGCAGTCTAGCGGGGGGGCTGGGCACAGATACGCAGTATTTT. Amino acid sequence: CASSLAGGLGTDTQYF. The variable domain in full, completed from reference TRBV9 and TRBJ2-3, reads DSGVTQTPKHLITATGQRVTLRCSPRSGDLSVYWYQQSLDQGLQFLIQYYNGEERAKGNILERFSAQQFPDLHSELNLSSLELGDSALYFCASSLAGGLGTDTQYFGPGTRLTVL.